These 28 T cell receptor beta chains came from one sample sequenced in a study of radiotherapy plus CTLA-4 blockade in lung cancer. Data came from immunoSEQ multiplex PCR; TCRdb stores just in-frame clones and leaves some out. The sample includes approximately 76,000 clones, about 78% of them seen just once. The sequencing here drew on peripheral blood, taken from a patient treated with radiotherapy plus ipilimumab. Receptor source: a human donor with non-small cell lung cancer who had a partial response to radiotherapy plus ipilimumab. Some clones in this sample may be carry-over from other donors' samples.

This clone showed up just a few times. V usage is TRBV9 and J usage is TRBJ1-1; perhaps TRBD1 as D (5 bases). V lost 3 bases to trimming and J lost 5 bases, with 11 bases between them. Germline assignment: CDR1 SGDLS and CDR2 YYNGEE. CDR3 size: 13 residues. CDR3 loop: CASSEGGETEAFF. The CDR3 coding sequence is TGTGCCAGCAGCGAGGGAGGGGAAACTGAAGCTTTCTTT.

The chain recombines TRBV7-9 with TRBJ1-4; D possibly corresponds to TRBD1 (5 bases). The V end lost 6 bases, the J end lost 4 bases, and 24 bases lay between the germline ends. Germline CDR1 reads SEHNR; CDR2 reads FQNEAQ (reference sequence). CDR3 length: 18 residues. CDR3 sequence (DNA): TGTGCCAGCAGTTCCCCCCGCCAAACGGGGGGGTATAATGAAAAACTGTTTTTT. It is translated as CASSSPRQTGGYNEKLFF.

DNA for the CDR3: TGTGCCAGCACAAGAACAGCCACGCAAGAGACCCAGTACTTC. It translates to CASTRTATQETQYF. The genes are TRBV2 and TRBJ2-5; D gene ambiguous. The CDR3 runs to 14 residues. The ends were cut back, 7 bases at V and 2 bases at J, with 14 bases in the middle. Germline assignment: CDR1 SNHLY and CDR2 FYNNEI.

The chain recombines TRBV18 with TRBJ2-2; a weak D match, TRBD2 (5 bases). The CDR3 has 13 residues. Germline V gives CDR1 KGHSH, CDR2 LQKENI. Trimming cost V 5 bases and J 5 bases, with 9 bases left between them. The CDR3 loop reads CASSKGETGELFF. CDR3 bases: TGTGCCAGCTCAAAGGGAGAGACCGGGGAGCTGTTTTTT. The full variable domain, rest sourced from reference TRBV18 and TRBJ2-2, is NAGVMQNPRHLVRRRGQEARLRCSPMKGHSHVYWYRQLPEEGLKFMVYLQKENIIDESGMPKERFSAEFPKEGPSILRIQQVVRGDSAAYFCASSKGETGELFFGEGSRLTVL.

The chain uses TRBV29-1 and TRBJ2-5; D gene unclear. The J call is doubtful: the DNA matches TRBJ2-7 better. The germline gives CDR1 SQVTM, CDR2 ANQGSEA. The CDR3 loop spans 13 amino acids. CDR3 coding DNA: TGCAGCGTCCACCCGGGTATCGGCTACGAGCAGTACTTC. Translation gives CSVHPGIGYEQYF.

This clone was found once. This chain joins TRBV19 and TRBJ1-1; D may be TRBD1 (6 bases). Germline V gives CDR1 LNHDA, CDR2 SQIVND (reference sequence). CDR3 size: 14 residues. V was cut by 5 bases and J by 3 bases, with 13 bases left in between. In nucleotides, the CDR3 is TGTGCCAGTAGTCGGGGGGGCGAGGACACTGAAGCTTTCTTT. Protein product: CASSRGGEDTEAFF.

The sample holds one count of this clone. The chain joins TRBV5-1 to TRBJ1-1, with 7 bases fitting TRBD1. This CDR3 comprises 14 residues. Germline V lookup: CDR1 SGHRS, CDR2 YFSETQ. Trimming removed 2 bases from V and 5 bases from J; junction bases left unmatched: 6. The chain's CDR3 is CASSFSPGGTEAFF. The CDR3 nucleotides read TGCGCCAGCAGCTTCAGCCCAGGGGGAACTGAAGCTTTCTTT.

The CDR3 sequence is CASSFTSGGWETQYF. The CDR3 DNA sequence: TGTGCCAGCAGCTTCACTAGCGGGGGTTGGGAGACCCAGTACTTC. The chain has TRBV11-2 and TRBJ2-5, with 11 bases matching TRBD2. J gave up 5 bases and V 3 bases, and 5 bases lay outside the gene matches. Germline CDR1 is SGHAT and CDR2 is FQNNGV. CDR3 length equals 15 residues.

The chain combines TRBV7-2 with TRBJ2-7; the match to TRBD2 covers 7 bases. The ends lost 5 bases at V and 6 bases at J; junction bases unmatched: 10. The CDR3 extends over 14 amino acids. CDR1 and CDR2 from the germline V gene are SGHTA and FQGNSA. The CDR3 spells CASSPLGGIGEQYF. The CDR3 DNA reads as TGTGCCAGCAGCCCCCTCGGGGGGATCGGCGAGCAGTACTTC.

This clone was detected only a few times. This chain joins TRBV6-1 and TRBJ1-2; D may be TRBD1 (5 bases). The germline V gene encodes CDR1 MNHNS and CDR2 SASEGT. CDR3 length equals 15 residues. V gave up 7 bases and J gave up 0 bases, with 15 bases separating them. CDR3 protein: CASTHRPTTNYGYTF. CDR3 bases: TGTGCCAGCACGCACAGGCCCACGACTAACTATGGCTACACCTTC.

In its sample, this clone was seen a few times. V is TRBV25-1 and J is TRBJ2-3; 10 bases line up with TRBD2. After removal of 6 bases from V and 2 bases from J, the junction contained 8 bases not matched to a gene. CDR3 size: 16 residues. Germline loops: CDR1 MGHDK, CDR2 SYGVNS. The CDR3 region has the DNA TGTGCCAGCAGCCGCCTAGCGGGGGCTAACACAGATACGCAGTATTTT. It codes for CASSRLAGANTDTQYF.

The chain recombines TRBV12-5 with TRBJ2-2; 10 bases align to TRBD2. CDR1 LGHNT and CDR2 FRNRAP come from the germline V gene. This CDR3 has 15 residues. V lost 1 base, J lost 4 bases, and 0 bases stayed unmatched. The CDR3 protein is CASGLGLAGTGELFF. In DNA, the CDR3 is TGTGCTAGTGGTTTGGGACTAGCGGGCACCGGGGAGCTGTTTTTT.

The CDR3 DNA reads as TGTGCCAGCAGCTCCGGTCAGGGGCGCTATGGCTACACCTTC. This encodes CASSSGQGRYGYTF. This chain joins TRBV7-9 and TRBJ1-2, with D perhaps TRBD1 (6 bases). The length of the CDR3 is 14 residues. Germline-derived CDR1 and CDR2 are SEHNR and FQNEAQ (reference sequence). V was shortened by 4 bases and J by 4 bases, with 13 bases between the two germline ends.

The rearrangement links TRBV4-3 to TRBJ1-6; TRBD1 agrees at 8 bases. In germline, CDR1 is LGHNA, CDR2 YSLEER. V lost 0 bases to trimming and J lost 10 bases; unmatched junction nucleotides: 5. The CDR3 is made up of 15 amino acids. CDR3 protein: CASSQDAAGGSPLHF. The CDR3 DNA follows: TGCGCCAGCAGCCAAGATGCGGCAGGGGGCTCACCCCTCCACTTT.

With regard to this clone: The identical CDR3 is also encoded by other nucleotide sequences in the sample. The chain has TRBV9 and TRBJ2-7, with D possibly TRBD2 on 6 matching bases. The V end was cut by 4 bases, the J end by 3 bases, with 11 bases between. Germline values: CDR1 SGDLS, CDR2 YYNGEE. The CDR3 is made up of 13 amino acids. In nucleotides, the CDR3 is TGTGCCAGCAGCCCCGGGCGGGGCTACGAGCAGTACTTC. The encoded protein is CASSPGRGYEQYF.

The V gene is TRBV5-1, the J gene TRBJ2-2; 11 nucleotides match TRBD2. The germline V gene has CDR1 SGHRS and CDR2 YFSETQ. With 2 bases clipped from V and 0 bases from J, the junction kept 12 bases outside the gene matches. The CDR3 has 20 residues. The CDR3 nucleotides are TGCGCCAGCAGCTTTAGCCGATCGGCTAGCGGGAGGCCGAACACCGGGGAGCTGTTTTTT. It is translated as CASSFSRSASGRPNTGELFF.

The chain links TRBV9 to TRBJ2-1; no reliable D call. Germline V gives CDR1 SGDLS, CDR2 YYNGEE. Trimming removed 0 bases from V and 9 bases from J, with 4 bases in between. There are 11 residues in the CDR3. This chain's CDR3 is CASSVGAEQFF. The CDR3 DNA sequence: TGTGCCAGCAGCGTAGGCGCTGAGCAGTTCTTC.

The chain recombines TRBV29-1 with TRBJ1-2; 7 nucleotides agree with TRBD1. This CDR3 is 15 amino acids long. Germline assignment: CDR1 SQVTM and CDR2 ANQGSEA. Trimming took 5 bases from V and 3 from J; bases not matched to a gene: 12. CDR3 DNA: TGCAGCGTTTCCCTTTCAGGGGGAGTAGACTATGGCTACACCTTC. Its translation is CSVSLSGGVDYGYTF.

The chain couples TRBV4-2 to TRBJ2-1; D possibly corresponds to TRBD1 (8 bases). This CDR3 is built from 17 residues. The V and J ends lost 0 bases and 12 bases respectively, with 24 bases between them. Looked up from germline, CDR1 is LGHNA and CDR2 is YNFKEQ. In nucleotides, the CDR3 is TGTGCCAGCAGCCAAGAATGGAACAGGGGGGGGAGGGGTGGGCAGTTCTTC. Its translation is CASSQEWNRGGRGGQFF.

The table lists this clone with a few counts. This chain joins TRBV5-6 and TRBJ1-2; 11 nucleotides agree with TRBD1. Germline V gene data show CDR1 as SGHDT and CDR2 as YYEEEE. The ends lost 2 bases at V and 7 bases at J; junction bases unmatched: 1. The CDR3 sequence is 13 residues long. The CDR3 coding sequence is TGTGCCAGCAGCTTCGGGACAGGGGGTGGCTACACCTTC. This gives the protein CASSFGTGGGYTF.

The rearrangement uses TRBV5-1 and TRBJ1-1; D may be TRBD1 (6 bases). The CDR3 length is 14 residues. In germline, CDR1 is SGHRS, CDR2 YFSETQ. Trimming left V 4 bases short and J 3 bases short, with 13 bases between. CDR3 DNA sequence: TGCGCCAGCAGCCAGAGGGGGGGAGACACTGAAGCTTTCTTT. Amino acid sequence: CASSQRGGDTEAFF.

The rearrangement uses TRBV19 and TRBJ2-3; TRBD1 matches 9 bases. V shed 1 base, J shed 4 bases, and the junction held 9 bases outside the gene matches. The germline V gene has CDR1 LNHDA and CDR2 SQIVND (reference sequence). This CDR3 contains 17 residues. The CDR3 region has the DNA TGTGCCAGTAGTATAGGAGTTCACAGGGGGCGCGCAGATACGCAGTATTTT. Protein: CASSIGVHRGRADTQYF.

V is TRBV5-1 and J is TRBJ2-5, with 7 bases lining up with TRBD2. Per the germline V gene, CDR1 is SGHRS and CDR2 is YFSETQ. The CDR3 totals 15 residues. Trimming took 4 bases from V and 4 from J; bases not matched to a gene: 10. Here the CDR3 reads CASSPSSTSIETQYF. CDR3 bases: TGCGCCAGCAGCCCTTCCTCGACTAGCATAGAGACCCAGTACTTC.

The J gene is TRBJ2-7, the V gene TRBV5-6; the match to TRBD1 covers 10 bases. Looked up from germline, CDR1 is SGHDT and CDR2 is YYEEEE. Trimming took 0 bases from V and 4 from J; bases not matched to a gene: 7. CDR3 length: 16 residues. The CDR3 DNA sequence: TGTGCCAGCAGCTTGGTCCAAGGACAGGGGGTTTACGAGCAGTACTTC. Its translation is CASSLVQGQGVYEQYF. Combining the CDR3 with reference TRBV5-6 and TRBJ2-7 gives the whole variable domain DAGVTQSPTHLIKTRGQQVTLRCSPKSGHDTVSWYQQALGQGPQFIFQYYEEEERQRGNFPDRFSGHQFPNYSSELNVNALLLGDSALYLCASSLVQGQGVYEQYFGPGTRLTVT.

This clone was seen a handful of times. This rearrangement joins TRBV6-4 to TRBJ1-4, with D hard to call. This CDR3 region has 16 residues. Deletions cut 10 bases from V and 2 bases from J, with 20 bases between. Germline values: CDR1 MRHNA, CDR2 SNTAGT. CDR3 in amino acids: CAIPGPQRRTNEKLFF. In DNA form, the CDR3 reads TGTGCCATTCCCGGCCCCCAGCGCCGCACTAATGAAAAACTGTTTTTT.

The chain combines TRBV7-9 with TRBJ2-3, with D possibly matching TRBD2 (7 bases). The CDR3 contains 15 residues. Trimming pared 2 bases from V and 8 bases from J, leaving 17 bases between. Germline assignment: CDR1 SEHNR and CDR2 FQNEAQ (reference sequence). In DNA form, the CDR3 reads TGTGCCAGCAGCTTACGGAGGGGGGAGGGAGGTACGCAGTATTTT. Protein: CASSLRRGEGGTQYF.

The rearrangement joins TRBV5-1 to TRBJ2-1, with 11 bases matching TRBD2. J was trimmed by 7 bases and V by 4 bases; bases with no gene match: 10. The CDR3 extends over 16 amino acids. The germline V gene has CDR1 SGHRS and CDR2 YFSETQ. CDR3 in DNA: TGCGCCAGCAGCCAACTAGCGGGAGTCTCAGGGAATGAGCAGTTCTTC. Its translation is CASSQLAGVSGNEQFF.

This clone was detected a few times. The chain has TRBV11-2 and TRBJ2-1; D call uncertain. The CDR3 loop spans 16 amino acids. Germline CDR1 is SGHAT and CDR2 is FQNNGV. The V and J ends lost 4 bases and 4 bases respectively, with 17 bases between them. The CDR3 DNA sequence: TGTGCCAGCAGCTCCCAGAGCGCAGCTCCTTACAATGAGCAGTTCTTC. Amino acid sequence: CASSSQSAAPYNEQFF.